This T cell receptor (beta chain) is drawn from a study of technical replicates of blood from several donors. Generated by immunoSEQ multiplex PCR, the TCRdb table keeps only in-frame clones and is missing some. The sample has some 93,000 clones; approximately 95% are singletons. Per germline, CDR1 SGDLS and CDR2 YYNGEE. The CDR3 extends over 15 amino acids. Trimming took 2 bases from V and 3 from J, leaving 13 bases between them. This receptor was identified in a human donor in good health. The sequenced sample was T cells isolated from PBMCs. This chain uses TRBV9 with TRBJ2-3; D possibly corresponds to TRBD2 (6 bases). The CDR3 DNA is TGTGCCAGCAGCGTGTATTCTAGCGCGACAGATACGCAGTATTTT. It specifies CASSVYSSATDTQYF.